This T cell receptor (beta chain) was sequenced during a study of cytomegalovirus exposure and HLA in healthy donors (dated 2017 in TCRdb). In terms of the full investigation: According to a later analysis, one platform produced both the roughly 130 validation repertoires and the approximately 600 repertoires of the first cohort. To predict cytomegalovirus infection status, the study brought together high-throughput TCR immunosequencing, statistical association of individual TCRs with disease status, and machine learning. The study was designed to test whether signatures of past pathogen exposure could be identified by cataloging public T cell receptors. A separate validation cohort of 90 to 150 different subjects was used in addition to the roughly 720-subject first cohort.

The library relied on the immunoSEQ multiplex PCR assay. The study's own analysis went as follows. A statistical classification framework was developed to diagnose cytomegalovirus status using the catalog of TCR beta chain sequences. Sourced from immuneACCESS, this table was stored by TCRdb with only in-frame sequences that have V and J called. A share of the clones is absent; for the studies checked, an unresolved V gene accounts for under half, and the remainder has no known explanation. D and trimming were read from the DNA, whereas the V and J calls and clone size are those reported in that table. The sample table lists roughly 180,000 clones, 75% to 90% of them with a count of one. Roughly 6.5% of the sample lies in the top ten. Cut back by 5 bases and 4 bases, the V and J ends lie 8 bases apart. The CDR3 has 12 amino acids, counting the end cysteine and phenylalanine. Only the CDR3 DNA is retained, 36 bases long and in frame from the first base. From a lookup of the germline V gene (reference sequence), CDR1 and CDR2 are SGHAT and FQDESV.

Results the study describes overall, beyond this receptor: A few of the identified cytomegalovirus-associated TCR beta chains were confirmed in vitro to be specific for cytomegalovirus antigens. According to the authors, the approach could potentially be generalized to other disease states and immunological phenotypes. The classifier was reported to diagnose cytomegalovirus status with high specificity and sensitivity in both the original cohort and the validation cohort. Across donors, most TCR sequences were observed very rarely, whereas some public TCRs were present in many individuals. In the study, 164 TCR beta chains were listed as associated with cytomegalovirus. A later analysis lacked HLA typing for the validation cohort, so it scored co-occurrence in that cohort across all 120 repertoires. Subsequent analysis determined that TCRs grouped into clusters in the first cohort also showed a tendency toward co-occurrence across the roughly 110 validation repertoires, and approximately 94% of cluster scores exceeded 0.

The donors belonged to the validation cohort of about 120 subjects, which was separate from the roughly 700-subject first cohort. This clone showed up just once. Its specific antigen is unknown. The sample holds no much larger clone one base away, and base qualities are not on file. Material for sequencing was PBMCs. This TCR was recovered from a man aged 18 to 35 in good health and CMV-seropositive. The sequence joins TRBV11-1 to TRBJ1-2; no D gene call is confident. The CDR3 protein is CASSEDTYGYTF. The DNA sequence is as follows: TGTGCCAGCAGCGAGGATACCTATGGCTACACCTTC.